One sample yielded the 5 T cell receptor beta chains listed below, sequenced in a study of blood T cells in healthy people across ages. A J-beta primer mix and a sample-barcoded 5' primer were used in a second PCR of about 7 to 12 cycles. TCRdb passed the 5' RACE reads through MiXCR, listing each CDR3 protein once. Of about 2 million distinct CDR3 sequences listed, 49% are singletons. Sequencing used blood. The receptors stem from a woman aged 40 to 55 in good health.

The chain couples TRBV20-1 to TRBJ2-5; 8 bases are a match to TRBD1. The CDR3 totals 16 residues. The germline V gene has CDR1 DFQATT and CDR2 SNEGSKA (reference sequence). With 1 base clipped from V and 0 bases from J, the junction kept 7 bases outside the gene matches. CDR3 nucleotide sequence: TGCAGTGCTAGAGGGGCGAACAGGGGGAACCAAGAGACCCAGTACTTC. It specifies CSARGANRGNQETQYF.

The chain has TRBV6-6 and TRBJ2-2; possible D gene TRBD2, 7 bases. V lost 0 bases, J lost 4 bases, and 15 bases lay in between. Per germline, CDR1 MNHNY and CDR2 SVGAGI (reference sequence). The CDR3 is 17 residues long. The CDR3 is CASSYSKGGLGTGELFF. The CDR3 nucleotides read TGTGCCAGCAGTTACTCGAAGGGGGGGCTGGGCACCGGGGAGCTGTTTTTT.

This clonotype was seen a handful of times. This chain connects TRBV5-1 to TRBJ2-1; 9 nucleotides agree with TRBD1. CDR1 SGHRS and CDR2 YFSETQ come from the germline V gene. CDR3 length: 15 residues. After removal of 1 base from V and 8 bases from J, the junction contained 7 bases not matched to a gene. CDR3 amino acids: CASSLNGQGLDEQFF. CDR3 nucleotides: TGCGCCAGCAGCTTGAATGGACAGGGGTTGGATGAGCAGTTCTTC.

The chain is built from TRBV7-9 and TRBJ2-1, with 8 bases that match TRBD2. The CDR3 length is 15 residues. The germline CDR1 and CDR2 sequences are SEHNR and FQNEAQ (reference sequence). The junction had 7 bases not matched to a gene; V was cut back by 5 bases and J by 4 bases. CDR3 in DNA: TGTGCCAGCAGCCAGACGGGACTAGTTTACAATGAGCAGTTCTTC. Its translation is CASSQTGLVYNEQFF.

The genes are TRBV7-9 and TRBJ1-6; 8 nucleotides line up with TRBD1. Germline CDR1 is SEHNR and CDR2 is FQNEAQ (reference sequence). V trimming: 5 bases; J trimming: 10 bases; junction bases outside the gene matches: 13. The CDR3 is 16 amino acids. The CDR3 reads CASSPGGRQGQSPLHF. CDR3 nucleotide sequence: TGTGCCAGCAGCCCCGGGGGTCGACAGGGGCAATCACCCCTCCACTTT.